The 6 T cell receptor beta chains listed next were all sequenced from one sample in a study of shared clonotypes between healthy human individuals. Sequencing used immunoSEQ multiplex PCR; TCRdb keeps in-frame clones, though not all of them. The sample lists over a million clones, more than 75% occurring once. Sequencing was carried out using memory CD4+ T cells from PBMCs. Subset defined: CD45RA-negative fraction. Receptors were obtained from a man younger than 35 in good health. Some clones in this sample may be carry-over from other donors' samples.

This chain uses TRBV14 with TRBJ2-4, with 9 positions matching TRBD2. J gave up 8 bases and V 5 bases, and 7 bases lay outside the gene matches. Germline V gene lookup returns CDR1 SGHDN and CDR2 FVKESK. CDR3 length: 14 residues. CDR3 region: CASSGLAKMDIQYF. The CDR3 DNA sequence: TGTGCCAGCAGCGGACTAGCGAAAATGGACATTCAGTACTTC. Full variable domain (rest looked up from reference TRBV14 and TRBJ2-4): EAGVTQFPSHSVIEKGQTVTLRCDPISGHDNLYWYRRVMGKEIKFLLHFVKESKQDESGMPNNRFLAERTGGTYSTLKVQPAELEDSGVYFCASSGLAKMDIQYFGAGTRLSVL.

The V gene is TRBV7-2, the J gene TRBJ2-7; 8 positions match TRBD2. The J segment lost 4 bases and the V segment lost 5 bases, leaving 7 bases of the junction unmatched. In germline, CDR1 is SGHTA, CDR2 FQGNSA. The CDR3 extends over 14 amino acids. This chain's CDR3 is CASSRGRPEYEQYF. In DNA, the CDR3 is TGTGCCAGCAGCCGCGGGAGGCCAGAATACGAGCAGTACTTC.

The V call is TRBV30, the J call TRBJ2-2; 7 bases align to TRBD2. CDR1 is GTSNPN and CDR2 is SVGIG in the germline V gene (reference sequence). V lost 7 bases to trimming and J lost 0 bases; unmatched junction nucleotides: 14. The CDR3 consists of 17 residues. In DNA, the CDR3 is TGTGCCTCGTCCCGGGACTACCTTTCCGCGAACACCGGGGAGCTGTTTTTT. The encoded protein is CASSRDYLSANTGELFF.

This sequence joins TRBV2 and TRBJ2-7; 8 nucleotides line up with TRBD1. In germline, CDR1 is SNHLY, CDR2 FYNNEI. The CDR3 length is 13 residues. V dropped 6 bases and J dropped 11; count of bases not matched to a gene: 12. CDR3 DNA sequence: TGTGCCAGCAGAGCCCGGGACAGGCCAGGGGAGTACTTC. Encoded protein: CASRARDRPGEYF.

The V call is TRBV10-3, the J call TRBJ1-4; TRBD1 matches at 7 bases. The V gene end was trimmed by 2 bases and the J gene end by 6 bases; junction bases not matched to a gene: 6. There are 15 residues in the CDR3. The germline V gene has CDR1 ENHRY and CDR2 SYGVKD. The CDR3 protein is CAISERGGGDEKLFF. The CDR3 DNA reads TGTGCCATCAGTGAGAGAGGGGGCGGGGATGAAAAACTGTTTTTT.

The chain has TRBV2 and TRBJ2-1; tentatively, D is TRBD2 (5 bases). This CDR3 spans 16 amino acids. From germline, CDR1 is SNHLY and CDR2 FYNNEI. Trimming removed 0 bases at V and 7 bases at J, with 16 bases between. The CDR3 bases are TGTGCCAGCAGTGAAGCGCTGAGGGTGCGCACGAATGAGCAGTTCTTC. Amino acid sequence: CASSEALRVRTNEQFF. The full variable domain, rest sourced from reference TRBV2 and TRBJ2-1, is EPEVTQTPSHQVTQMGQEVILRCVPISNHLYFYWYRQILGQKVEFLVSFYNNEISEKSEIFDDQFSVERPDGSNFTLKIRSTKLEDSAMYFCASSEALRVRTNEQFFGPGTRLTVL.